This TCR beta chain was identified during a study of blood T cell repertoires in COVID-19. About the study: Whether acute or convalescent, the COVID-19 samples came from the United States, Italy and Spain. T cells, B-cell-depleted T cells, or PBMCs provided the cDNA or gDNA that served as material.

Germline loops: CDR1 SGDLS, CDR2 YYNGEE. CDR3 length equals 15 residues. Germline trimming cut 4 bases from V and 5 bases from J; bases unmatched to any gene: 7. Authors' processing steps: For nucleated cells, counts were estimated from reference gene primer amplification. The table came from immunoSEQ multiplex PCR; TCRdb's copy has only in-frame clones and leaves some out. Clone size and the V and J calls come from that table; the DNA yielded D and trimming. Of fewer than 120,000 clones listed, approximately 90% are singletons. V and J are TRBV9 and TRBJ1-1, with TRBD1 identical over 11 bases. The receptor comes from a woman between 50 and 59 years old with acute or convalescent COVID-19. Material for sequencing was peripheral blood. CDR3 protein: CASSPRTGGITEAFF. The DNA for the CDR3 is TGTGCCAGCAGCCCCCGGACAGGGGGCATTACTGAAGCTTTCTTT.